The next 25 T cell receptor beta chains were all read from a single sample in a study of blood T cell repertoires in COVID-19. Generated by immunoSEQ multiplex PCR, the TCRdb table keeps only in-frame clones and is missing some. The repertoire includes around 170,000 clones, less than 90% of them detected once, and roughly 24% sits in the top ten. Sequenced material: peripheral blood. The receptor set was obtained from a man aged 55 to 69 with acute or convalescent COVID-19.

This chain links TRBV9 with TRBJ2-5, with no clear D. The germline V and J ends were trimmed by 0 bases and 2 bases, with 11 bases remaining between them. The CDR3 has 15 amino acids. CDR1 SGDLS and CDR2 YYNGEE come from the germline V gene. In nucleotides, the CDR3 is TGTGCCAGCAGCGTAGTTGCTACCGGGCAAGAGACCCAGTACTTC. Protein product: CASSVVATGQETQYF.

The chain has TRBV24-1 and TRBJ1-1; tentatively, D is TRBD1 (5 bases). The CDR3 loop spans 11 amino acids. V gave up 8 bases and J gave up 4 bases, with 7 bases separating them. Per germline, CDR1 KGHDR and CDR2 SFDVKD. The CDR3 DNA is TGTGCCACCAAGCAGGGCACTGAAGCTTTCTTT. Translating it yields CATKQGTEAFF.

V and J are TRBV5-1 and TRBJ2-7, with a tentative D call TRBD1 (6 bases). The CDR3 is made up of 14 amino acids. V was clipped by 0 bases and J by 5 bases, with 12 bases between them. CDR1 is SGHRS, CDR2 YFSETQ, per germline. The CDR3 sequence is CASSLGQGTHEQYV. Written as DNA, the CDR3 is TGCGCCAGCAGCTTGGGGCAGGGGACCCACGAGCAGTACGTC.

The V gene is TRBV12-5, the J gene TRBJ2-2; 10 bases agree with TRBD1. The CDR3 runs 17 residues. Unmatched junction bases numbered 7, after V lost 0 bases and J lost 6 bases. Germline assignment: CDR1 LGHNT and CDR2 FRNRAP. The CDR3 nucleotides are TGTGCTAGTGGTTTGGTACCGGGACAGGGGTCGCCCGGGGAGCTGTTTTTT. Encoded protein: CASGLVPGQGSPGELFF. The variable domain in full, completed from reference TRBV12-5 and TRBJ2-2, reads DARVTQTPRHKVTEMGQEVTMRCQPILGHNTVFWYRQTMMQGLELLAYFRNRAPLDDSGMPKDRFSAEMPDATLATLKIQPSEPRDSAVYFCASGLVPGQGSPGELFFGEGSRLTVL.

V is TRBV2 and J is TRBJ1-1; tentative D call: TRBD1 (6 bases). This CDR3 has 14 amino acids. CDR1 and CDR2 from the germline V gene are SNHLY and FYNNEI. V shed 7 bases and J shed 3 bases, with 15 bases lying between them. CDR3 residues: CASKGVRGDTEAFF. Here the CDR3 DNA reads TGTGCCAGCAAGGGGGTAAGGGGAGACACTGAAGCTTTCTTT.

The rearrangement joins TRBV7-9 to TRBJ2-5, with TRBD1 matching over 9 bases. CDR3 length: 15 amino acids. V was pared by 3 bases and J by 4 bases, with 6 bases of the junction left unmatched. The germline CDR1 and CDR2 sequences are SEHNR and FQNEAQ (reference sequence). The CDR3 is CASSFTGGFRETQYF. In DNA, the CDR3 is TGTGCCAGCAGCTTTACAGGGGGCTTCAGAGAGACCCAGTACTTC.

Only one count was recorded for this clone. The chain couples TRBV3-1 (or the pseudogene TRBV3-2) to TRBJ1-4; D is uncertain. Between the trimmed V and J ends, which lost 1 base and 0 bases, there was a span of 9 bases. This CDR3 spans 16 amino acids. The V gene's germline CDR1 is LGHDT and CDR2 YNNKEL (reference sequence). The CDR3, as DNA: TGTGCCAGCAGCCAAGGGGCCCTTTCAACTAATGAAAAACTGTTTTTT. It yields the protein CASSQGALSTNEKLFF.

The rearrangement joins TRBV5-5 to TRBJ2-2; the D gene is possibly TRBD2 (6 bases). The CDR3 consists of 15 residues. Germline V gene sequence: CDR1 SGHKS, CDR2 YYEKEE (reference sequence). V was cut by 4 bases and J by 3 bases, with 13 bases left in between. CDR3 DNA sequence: TGTGCCAGCAGCCCTTTCGGGGGTGACACCGGGGAGCTGTTTTTT. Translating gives CASSPFGGDTGELFF.

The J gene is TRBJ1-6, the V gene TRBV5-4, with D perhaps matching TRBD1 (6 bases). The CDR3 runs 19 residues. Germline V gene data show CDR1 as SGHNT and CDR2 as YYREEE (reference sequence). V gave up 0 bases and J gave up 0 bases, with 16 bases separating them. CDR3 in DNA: TGTGCCAGCAGCTTGGGGGGGCACAGTGGCAGCTCCTATAATTCACCCCTCCACTTT. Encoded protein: CASSLGGHSGSSYNSPLHF.

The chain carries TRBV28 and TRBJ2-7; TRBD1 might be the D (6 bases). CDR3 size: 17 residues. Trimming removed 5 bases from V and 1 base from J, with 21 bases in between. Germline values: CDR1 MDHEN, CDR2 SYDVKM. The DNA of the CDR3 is TGTGCCAGCAGTCGTAACCCTACAGGGCTCAAATCCTACGAGCAGTACTTC. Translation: CASSRNPTGLKSYEQYF.

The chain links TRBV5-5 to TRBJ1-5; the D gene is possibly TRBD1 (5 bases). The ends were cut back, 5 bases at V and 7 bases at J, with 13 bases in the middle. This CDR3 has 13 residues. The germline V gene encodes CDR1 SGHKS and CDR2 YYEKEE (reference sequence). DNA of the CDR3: TGTGCCAGCAGTCCCGGGGGAGCCCAGCCCCAGCATTTT. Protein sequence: CASSPGGAQPQHF.

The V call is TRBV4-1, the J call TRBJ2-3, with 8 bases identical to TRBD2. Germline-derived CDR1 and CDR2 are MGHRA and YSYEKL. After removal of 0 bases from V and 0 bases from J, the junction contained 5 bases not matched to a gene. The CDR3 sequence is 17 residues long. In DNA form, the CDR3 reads TGCGCCAGCAGCCAAGACGGCGGGAGGACTAGCACAGATACGCAGTATTTT. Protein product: CASSQDGGRTSTDTQYF.

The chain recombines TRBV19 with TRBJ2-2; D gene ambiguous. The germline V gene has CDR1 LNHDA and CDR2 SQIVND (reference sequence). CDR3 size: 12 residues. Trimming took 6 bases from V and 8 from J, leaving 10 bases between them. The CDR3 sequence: CASSPIRGELFF. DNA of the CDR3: TGTGCCAGTAGCCCTATCCGGGGGGAGCTGTTTTTT.

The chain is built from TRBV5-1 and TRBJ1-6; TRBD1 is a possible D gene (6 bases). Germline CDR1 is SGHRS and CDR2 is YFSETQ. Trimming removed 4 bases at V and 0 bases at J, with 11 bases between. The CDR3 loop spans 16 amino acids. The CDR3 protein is CASSLQGGSYNSPLHF. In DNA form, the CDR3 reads TGCGCCAGCAGCCTACAAGGGGGCTCCTATAATTCACCCCTCCACTTT.

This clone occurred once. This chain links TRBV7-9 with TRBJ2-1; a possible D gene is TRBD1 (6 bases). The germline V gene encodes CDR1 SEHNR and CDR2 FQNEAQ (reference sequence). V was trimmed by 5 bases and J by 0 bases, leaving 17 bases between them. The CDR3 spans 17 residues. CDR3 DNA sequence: TGTGCCAGCAGCGAGCTTAAGGGACACAGCTCCTACAATGAGCAGTTCTTC. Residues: CASSELKGHSSYNEQFF.

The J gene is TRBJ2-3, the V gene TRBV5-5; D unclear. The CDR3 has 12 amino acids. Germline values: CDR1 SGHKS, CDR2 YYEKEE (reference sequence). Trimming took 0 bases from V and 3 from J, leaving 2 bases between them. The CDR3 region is CASSLVTDTQYF. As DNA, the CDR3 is TGTGCCAGCAGCTTGGTAACAGATACGCAGTATTTT.

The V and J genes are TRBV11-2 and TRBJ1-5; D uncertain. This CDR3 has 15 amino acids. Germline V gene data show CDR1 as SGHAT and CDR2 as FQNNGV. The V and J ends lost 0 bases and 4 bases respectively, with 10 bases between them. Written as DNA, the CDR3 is TGTGCCAGCAGCTTAGAGCACAGCCCGAATCAGCCCCAGCATTTT. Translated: CASSLEHSPNQPQHF. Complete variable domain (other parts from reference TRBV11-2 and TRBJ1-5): EAGVAQSPRYKIIEKRQSVAFWCNPISGHATLYWYQQILGQGPKLLIQFQNNGVVDDSQLPKDRFSAERLKGVDSTLKIQPAKLEDSAVYLCASSLEHSPNQPQHFGDGTRLSIL.

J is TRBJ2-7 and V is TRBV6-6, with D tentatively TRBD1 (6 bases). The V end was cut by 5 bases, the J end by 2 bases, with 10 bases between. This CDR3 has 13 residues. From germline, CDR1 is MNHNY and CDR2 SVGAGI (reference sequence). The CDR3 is CASSQTGTYEQYV. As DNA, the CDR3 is TGTGCCAGCAGTCAAACAGGGACCTACGAGCAGTACGTC.

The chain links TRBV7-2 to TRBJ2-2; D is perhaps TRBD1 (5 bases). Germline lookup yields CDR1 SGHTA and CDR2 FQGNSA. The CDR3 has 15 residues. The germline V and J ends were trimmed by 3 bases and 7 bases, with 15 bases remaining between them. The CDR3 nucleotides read TGTGCCAGCAGCTTGGTATTGGGGCTTGGCGGGGAGCTGTTTTTT. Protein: CASSLVLGLGGELFF.

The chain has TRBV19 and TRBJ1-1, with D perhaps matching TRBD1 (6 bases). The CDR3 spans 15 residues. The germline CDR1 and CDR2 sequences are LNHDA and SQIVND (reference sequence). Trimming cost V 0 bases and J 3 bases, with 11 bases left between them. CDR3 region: CASSIEGARDTEAFF. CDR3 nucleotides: TGTGCCAGTAGTATAGAGGGGGCGCGGGACACTGAAGCTTTCTTT.

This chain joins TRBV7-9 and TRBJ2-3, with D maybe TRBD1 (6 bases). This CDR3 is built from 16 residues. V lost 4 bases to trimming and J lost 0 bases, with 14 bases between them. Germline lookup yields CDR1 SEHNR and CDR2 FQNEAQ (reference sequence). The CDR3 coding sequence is TGTGCCAGCAGCTCCCGGGACACCACTAGCACAGATACGCAGTATTTT. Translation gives CASSSRDTTSTDTQYF. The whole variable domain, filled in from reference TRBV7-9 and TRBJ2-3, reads DTGVSQNPRHKITKRGQNVTFRCDPISEHNRLYWYRQTLGQGPEFLTYFQNEAQLEKSRLLSDRFSAERPKGSFSTLEIQRTEQGDSAMYLCASSSRDTTSTDTQYFGPGTRLTVL.

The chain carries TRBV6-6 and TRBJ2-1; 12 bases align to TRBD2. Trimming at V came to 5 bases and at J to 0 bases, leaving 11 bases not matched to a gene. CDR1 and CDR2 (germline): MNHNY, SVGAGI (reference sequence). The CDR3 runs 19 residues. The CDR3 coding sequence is TGTGCCAGCAGTCCGGGCCGGGCTAGCGGGAGGGTCTCCTACAATGAGCAGTTCTTC. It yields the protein CASSPGRASGRVSYNEQFF.

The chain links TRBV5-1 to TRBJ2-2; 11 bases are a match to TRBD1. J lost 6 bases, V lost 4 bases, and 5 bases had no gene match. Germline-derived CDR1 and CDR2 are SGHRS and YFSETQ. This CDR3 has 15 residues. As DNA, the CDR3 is TGCGCCAGCAGCCGGGGACAGGGGGGACCCGGGGAGCTGTTTTTT. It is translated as CASSRGQGGPGELFF.

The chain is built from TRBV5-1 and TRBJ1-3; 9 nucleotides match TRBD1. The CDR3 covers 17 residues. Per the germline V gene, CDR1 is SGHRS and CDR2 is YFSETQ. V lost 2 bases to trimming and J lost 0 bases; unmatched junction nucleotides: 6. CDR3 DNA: TGCGCCAGCAGCTTTTTACAGGGGGCCTACTCTGGAAACACCATATATTTT. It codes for CASSFLQGAYSGNTIYF.

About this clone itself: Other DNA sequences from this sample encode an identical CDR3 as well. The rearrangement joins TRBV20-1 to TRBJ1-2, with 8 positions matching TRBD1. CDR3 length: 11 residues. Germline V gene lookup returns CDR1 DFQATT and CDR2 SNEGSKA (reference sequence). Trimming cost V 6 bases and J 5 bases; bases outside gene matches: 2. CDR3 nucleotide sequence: TGCAGTGCAAGACAGGGGTATGGCTACACCTTC. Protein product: CSARQGYGYTF.